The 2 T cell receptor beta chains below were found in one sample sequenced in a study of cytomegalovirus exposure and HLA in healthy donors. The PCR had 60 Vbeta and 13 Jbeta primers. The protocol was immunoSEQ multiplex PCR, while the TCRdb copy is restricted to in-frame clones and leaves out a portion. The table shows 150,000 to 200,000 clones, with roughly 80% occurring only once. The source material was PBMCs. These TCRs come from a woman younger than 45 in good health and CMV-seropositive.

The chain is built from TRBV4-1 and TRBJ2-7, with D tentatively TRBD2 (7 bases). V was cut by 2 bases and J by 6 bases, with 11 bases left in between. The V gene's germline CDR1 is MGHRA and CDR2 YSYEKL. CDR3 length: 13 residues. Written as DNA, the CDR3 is TGCGCCAGCAGCCAAACAGGGAGGGCCGAGCAGTACTTC. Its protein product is CASSQTGRAEQYF.

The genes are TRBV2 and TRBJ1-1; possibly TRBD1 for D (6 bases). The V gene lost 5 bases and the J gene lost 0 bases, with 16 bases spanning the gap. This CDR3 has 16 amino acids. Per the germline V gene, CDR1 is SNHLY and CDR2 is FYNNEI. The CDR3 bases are TGTGCCAGCAGTTCGGGGTCGTGGGACATGAACACTGAAGCTTTCTTT. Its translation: CASSSGSWDMNTEAFF. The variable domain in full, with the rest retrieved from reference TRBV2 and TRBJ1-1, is EPEVTQTPSHQVTQMGQEVILRCVPISNHLYFYWYRQILGQKVEFLVSFYNNEISEKSEIFDDQFSVERPDGSNFTLKIRSTKLEDSAMYFCASSSGSWDMNTEAFFGQGTRLTVV.